A single sample is the source of the 24 T cell receptor beta chains below, sequenced in a study of blood T cell repertoires in COVID-19. Sequencing used immunoSEQ multiplex PCR; TCRdb keeps in-frame clones, though not all of them. The table has about 100,000 clones, 79% seen once. Specimen: peripheral blood. The receptor set was obtained from a woman of 80 years or more with active or convalescent COVID-19.

This clone has more than one count but fewer than ten. The chain is built from TRBV18 and TRBJ2-1, with a possible D match to TRBD2 (6 bases). Germline values: CDR1 KGHSH, CDR2 LQKENI. Trimming removed 4 bases from V and 3 bases from J, with 10 bases in between. This CDR3 is built from 14 residues. CDR3 sequence reads: CASSQLADYNEQFF. As DNA, the CDR3 is TGTGCCAGCTCACAATTAGCGGACTACAATGAGCAGTTCTTC.

The V and J genes are TRBV5-1 and TRBJ2-7, with D tentatively TRBD1 (6 bases). The CDR3 length is 15 residues. Germline assignment: CDR1 SGHRS and CDR2 YFSETQ. With 5 bases removed from V and 2 bases from J, the gap between germline ends came to 17 bases. The CDR3 coding sequence is TGCGCCAGCAGATTCGGACAGTCCAGGACCTACGAGCAGTACTTC. Translation gives CASRFGQSRTYEQYF.

This sequence joins TRBV7-8 and TRBJ1-2; 8 bases are shared with TRBD1. The trim removed 2 bases at V and 4 bases at J, leaving 6 bases unmatched. Germline CDR1 is SGHVS and CDR2 is FQNEAQ. The length of the CDR3 is 15 residues. The CDR3 bases are TGTGCCAGCAGCTTACAGGGGGCGTCAGGCTATGGCTACACCTTC. Amino acids: CASSLQGASGYGYTF.

The rearrangement links TRBV19 to TRBJ1-2; D possibly corresponds to TRBD1 (6 bases). CDR3 length: 15 residues. The germline V gene encodes CDR1 LNHDA and CDR2 SQIVND (reference sequence). V lost 3 bases to trimming and J lost 3 bases, with 14 bases between them. CDR3 sequence: CASSITPTGHYGYTF. The CDR3 nucleotides are TGTGCCAGTAGTATTACCCCTACAGGGCACTATGGCTACACCTTC.

This chain links TRBV5-1 with TRBJ2-3, with 9 bases aligning to TRBD2. After removal of 4 bases from V and 2 bases from J, the junction contained 5 bases not matched to a gene. Germline CDR1 is SGHRS and CDR2 is YFSETQ. The CDR3 has 15 residues. The CDR3 region has the DNA TGCGCCAGCAGCCCGACTAGCGGATACACAGATACGCAGTATTTT. As protein: CASSPTSGYTDTQYF.

The chain employs TRBV6-6 and TRBJ1-1; D is unresolved. Trimming left V 4 bases short and J 0 bases short, with 9 bases between. The germline V gene encodes CDR1 MNHNY and CDR2 SVGAGI (reference sequence). This CDR3 has 14 residues. The CDR3 reads CASSSGGMNTEAFF. The CDR3 DNA is TGTGCCAGCAGTTCCGGAGGCATGAACACTGAAGCTTTCTTT.

V is TRBV28 and J is TRBJ1-4; tentative D call: TRBD1 (5 bases). Germline CDR1 MDHEN, CDR2 SYDVKM. CDR3 length: 14 amino acids. Trimming removed 7 bases from V and 4 bases from J, with 13 bases in between. This CDR3 is CASTPAGDNEKLFF. CDR3 sequence (DNA): TGTGCCAGCACCCCGGCGGGGGATAATGAAAAACTGTTTTTT.

The chain employs TRBV28 and TRBJ1-2; D unclear. V was pared by 2 bases and J by 7 bases, with 17 bases between. The CDR3 is 15 residues long. Germline CDR1 is MDHEN and CDR2 is SYDVKM. This chain's CDR3 is CASSLAPALGGGYTF. In DNA form, the CDR3 reads TGTGCCAGCAGTTTAGCCCCGGCGTTGGGAGGTGGCTACACCTTC.

The genes are TRBV28 and TRBJ1-1; tentative D call: TRBD1 (6 bases). The CDR3 length is 13 residues. The V end lost 2 bases, the J end lost 5 bases, and 9 bases lay between the germline ends. Germline loops: CDR1 MDHEN, CDR2 SYDVKM. The CDR3 loop is CASSLTQGTEAFF. In DNA, the CDR3 is TGTGCCAGCAGTTTAACCCAGGGGACTGAAGCTTTCTTT. The variable domain in full, completed from reference TRBV28 and TRBJ1-1, reads DVKVTQSSRYLVKRTGEKVFLECVQDMDHENMFWYRQDPGLGLRLIYFSYDVKMKEKGDIPEGYSVSREKKERFSLILESASTNQTSMYLCASSLTQGTEAFFGQGTRLTVV.

This rearrangement joins TRBV5-5 to TRBJ1-2; 8 bases map to TRBD1. Germline CDR1 is SGHKS and CDR2 is YYEKEE (reference sequence). With V trimmed by 5 bases and J by 4 bases, 13 bases remained unmatched. This CDR3 contains 16 residues. This chain's CDR3 is CASSMGTGQASYGYTF. The CDR3 nucleotides are TGTGCCAGCAGTATGGGCACGGGACAGGCTTCCTATGGCTACACCTTC.

This clone appeared a single time. The chain uses TRBV7-2 and TRBJ2-6, with D unclear. V was pared by 5 bases and J by 2 bases, with 10 bases between. CDR1 and CDR2 (germline): SGHTA, FQGNSA. The CDR3 is 15 residues long. In DNA, the CDR3 is TGTGCCAGCAGCCCCCATCCAGCTGGGGCCAACGTCCTGACTTTC. This sequence encodes CASSPHPAGANVLTF. Filled out from reference TRBV7-2 and TRBJ2-6, the complete variable domain reads GAGVSQSPSNKVTEKGKDVELRCDPISGHTALYWYRQSLGQGLEFLIYFQGNSAPDKSGLPSDRFSAERTGGSVSTLTIQRTQQEDSAVYLCASSPHPAGANVLTFGAGSRLTVL.

This clone was found a few times. This rearrangement joins TRBV11-2 to TRBJ1-2; D unclear. This CDR3 region has 15 residues. Germline CDR1 SGHAT, CDR2 FQNNGV. V lost 1 base and J 4 bases, leaving 13 bases between the germline ends. The CDR3 DNA reads as TGTGCCAGCAGCTTAGCTCTACTCGGGGTCTATGGCTACACCTTC. Translated, it gives CASSLALLGVYGYTF.

This clone was recorded once. The chain uses TRBV6-5 and TRBJ2-7; 12 nucleotides match TRBD1. Germline CDR1 and CDR2: MNHEY and SVGAGI. V was clipped by 6 bases and J by 3 bases; unmatched bases: 6. The CDR3 runs 15 residues. The CDR3 sequence is CASSQGDRGLYEQYF. In DNA, the CDR3 is TGTGCCAGCAGCCAAGGGGACAGGGGGCTCTACGAGCAGTACTTC.

The chain combines TRBV5-1 with TRBJ2-7, with D possibly TRBD1 on 5 matching bases. Germline CDR1 SGHRS, CDR2 YFSETQ. This CDR3 is 14 amino acids long. V shed 0 bases and J shed 5 bases, with 12 bases lying between them. The CDR3 region is CASSLGQIGDEQYF. The DNA of the CDR3 is TGCGCCAGCAGCTTGGGGCAGATAGGGGACGAGCAGTACTTC.

This sequence joins TRBV7-3 and TRBJ2-7; perhaps TRBD1 as D (5 bases). Germline assignment: CDR1 SGHTA and CDR2 FQGTGA. The germline V and J ends were trimmed by 5 bases and 6 bases, with 14 bases remaining between them. CDR3 length equals 13 residues. In nucleotides, the CDR3 is TGTGCCAGCAGCCCTACAAGGACAAGCGAGCAGTACTTC. Protein product: CASSPTRTSEQYF.

The chain uses TRBV14 and TRBJ1-3, with a possible D match to TRBD1 (6 bases). V was shortened by 3 bases and J by 12 bases, with 15 bases between the two germline ends. The CDR3 sequence is 13 residues long. Germline V gives CDR1 SGHDN, CDR2 FVKESK. CDR3 DNA sequence: TGTGCCAGCAGCCAGGACCTTGCAGGGGACATATATTTT. The encoded protein is CASSQDLAGDIYF.

V is TRBV4-2 and J is TRBJ1-4, with a weak D call TRBD1 (5 bases). Germline V gene data show CDR1 as LGHNA and CDR2 as YNFKEQ. This CDR3 is built from 14 residues. Trimming removed 0 bases at V and 6 bases at J, with 8 bases between. The CDR3 DNA is TGTGCCAGCAGCCAAGAGGGGCTACATGAAAAACTGTTTTTT. Translation gives CASSQEGLHEKLFF.

CDR3 amino acids: CAISESTGGPYEQYF. The CDR3 coding sequence is TGTGCCATCAGTGAGTCGACAGGGGGTCCCTACGAGCAGTACTTC. The chain links TRBV10-3 to TRBJ2-7, with TRBD1 identical over 9 bases. CDR1 and CDR2 (germline): ENHRY, SYGVKD. With V trimmed by 0 bases and J by 2 bases, 2 bases remained unmatched. The CDR3 consists of 15 residues.

The chain recombines TRBV5-1 with TRBJ2-1, with 13 bases lining up with TRBD2. The CDR3 has 15 amino acids. V shed 4 bases and J 6 bases; nucleotides not matched to a gene: 4. Germline V CDR1 and CDR2: SGHRS, YFSETQ. CDR3 residues: CASSRRTSGSNEQFF. Written as DNA, the CDR3 is TGCGCCAGCAGCCGTCGGACTAGCGGGAGCAATGAGCAGTTCTTC.

The genes are TRBV9 and TRBJ2-7; 7 bases align to TRBD2. The junction had 14 bases not matched to a gene; V was cut back by 5 bases and J by 3 bases. The CDR3 totals 16 residues. Germline values: CDR1 SGDLS, CDR2 YYNGEE. The CDR3 nucleotides are TGTGCCAGCAGTGCCGGTGGGGCGGGAGCCGTCTACGAGCAGTACTTC. This gives the protein CASSAGGAGAVYEQYF.

This clone has more than one count but fewer than ten. The chain joins TRBV7-6 to TRBJ2-1, with no clear D. Germline CDR1 and CDR2: SGHVS and FNYEAQ. The V and J ends lost 5 bases and 0 bases respectively, with 11 bases between them. CDR3 length: 15 amino acids. The CDR3 DNA follows: TGTGCCAGCAGCGACGCGGTTAGCTCCTACAATGAGCAGTTCTTC. Protein product: CASSDAVSSYNEQFF.

The chain links TRBV7-2 to TRBJ2-1; no reliable D call. V lost 1 base and J 0 bases, leaving 7 bases between the germline ends. Germline CDR1 SGHTA, CDR2 FQGNSA. This CDR3 is built from 15 residues. In DNA, the CDR3 is TGTGCCAGCAGCTTAGGATCCAGCTCCTACAATGAGCAGTTCTTC. Translated, it gives CASSLGSSSYNEQFF.

CDR3 loop: CASSLQGDRGTLAKNIQYF. The CDR3 DNA follows: TGCGCCAGCAGCCTTCAAGGAGACAGGGGGACTCTAGCCAAAAACATTCAGTACTTC. V and J are TRBV4-1 and TRBJ2-4; 9 nucleotides align to TRBD1. Germline V gene sequence: CDR1 MGHRA, CDR2 YSYEKL. This CDR3 has 19 residues. Trimming at V came to 4 bases and at J to 0 bases, leaving 13 bases not matched to a gene.

CDR3 DNA sequence: TGCGCCAGCCAGTGGGACTTGGGGTCACCCCTCCACTTT. This codes for CASQWDLGSPLHF. The J gene is TRBJ1-6, the V gene TRBV5-1, with D possibly TRBD1 on 5 matching bases. Germline V gene data show CDR1 as SGHRS and CDR2 as YFSETQ. The CDR3 spans 13 residues. V lost 7 bases, J lost 10 bases, and 15 bases lay in between.